This T cell receptor beta chain is drawn from a study of T cell responses to AZD1222 COVID-19 vaccine. Study results and caveats: Nearly half of spike-specific TCRs reportedly go after variant regions that carry no mutations. White British people made up most donors, females outnumbered males, and clonal diversity was possibly underestimated. The peak T cell response came first, and repertoires were sampled only after it. Two AZD1222 administrations were followed by greater Spike-specific TCR breadth and depth.

Concerning this clone: Its antigen is as yet unknown.

Sequencing used immunoSEQ multiplex PCR; TCRdb keeps in-frame clones, though not all of them. The sample lists fewer than 150,000 clones, 85% to 90% occurring once. CDR3 length equals 13 residues. Trimming took 7 bases from V and 0 from J, leaving 12 bases between them. Looked up from germline, CDR1 is SQVTM and CDR2 is ANQGSEA. Here the sequenced sample was peripheral blood, taken 28 days after the second AZD1222 dose. The clonotype comes from an adult who received the AZD1222 COVID-19 vaccine. This chain connects TRBV29-1 to TRBJ2-5; a weak D match, TRBD1 (6 bases). CDR3: CSGTGSYQETQYF. The CDR3 nucleotides are TGCAGCGGAACAGGGAGCTACCAAGAGACCCAGTACTTC.